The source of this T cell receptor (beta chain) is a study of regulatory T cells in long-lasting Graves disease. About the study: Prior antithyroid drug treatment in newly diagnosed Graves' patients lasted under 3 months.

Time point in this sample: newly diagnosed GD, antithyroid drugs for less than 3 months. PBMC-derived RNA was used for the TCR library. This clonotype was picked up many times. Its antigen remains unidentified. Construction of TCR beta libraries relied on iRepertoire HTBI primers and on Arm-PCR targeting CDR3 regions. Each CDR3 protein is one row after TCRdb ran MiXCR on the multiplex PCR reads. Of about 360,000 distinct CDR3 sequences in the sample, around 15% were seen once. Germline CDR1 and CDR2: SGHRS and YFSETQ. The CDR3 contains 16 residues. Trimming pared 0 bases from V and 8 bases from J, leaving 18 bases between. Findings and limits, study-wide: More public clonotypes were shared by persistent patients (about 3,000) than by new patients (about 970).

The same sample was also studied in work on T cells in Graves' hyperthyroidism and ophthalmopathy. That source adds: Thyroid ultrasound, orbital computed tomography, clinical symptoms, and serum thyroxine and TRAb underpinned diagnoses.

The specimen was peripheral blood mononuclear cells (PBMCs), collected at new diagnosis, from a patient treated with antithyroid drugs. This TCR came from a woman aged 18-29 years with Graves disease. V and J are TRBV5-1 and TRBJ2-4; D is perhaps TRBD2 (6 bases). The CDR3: CASSLVGAGIRDIQYF. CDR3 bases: TGCGCCAGCAGCTTGGTAGGGGCGGGAATTCGGGACATTCAGTACTTC.